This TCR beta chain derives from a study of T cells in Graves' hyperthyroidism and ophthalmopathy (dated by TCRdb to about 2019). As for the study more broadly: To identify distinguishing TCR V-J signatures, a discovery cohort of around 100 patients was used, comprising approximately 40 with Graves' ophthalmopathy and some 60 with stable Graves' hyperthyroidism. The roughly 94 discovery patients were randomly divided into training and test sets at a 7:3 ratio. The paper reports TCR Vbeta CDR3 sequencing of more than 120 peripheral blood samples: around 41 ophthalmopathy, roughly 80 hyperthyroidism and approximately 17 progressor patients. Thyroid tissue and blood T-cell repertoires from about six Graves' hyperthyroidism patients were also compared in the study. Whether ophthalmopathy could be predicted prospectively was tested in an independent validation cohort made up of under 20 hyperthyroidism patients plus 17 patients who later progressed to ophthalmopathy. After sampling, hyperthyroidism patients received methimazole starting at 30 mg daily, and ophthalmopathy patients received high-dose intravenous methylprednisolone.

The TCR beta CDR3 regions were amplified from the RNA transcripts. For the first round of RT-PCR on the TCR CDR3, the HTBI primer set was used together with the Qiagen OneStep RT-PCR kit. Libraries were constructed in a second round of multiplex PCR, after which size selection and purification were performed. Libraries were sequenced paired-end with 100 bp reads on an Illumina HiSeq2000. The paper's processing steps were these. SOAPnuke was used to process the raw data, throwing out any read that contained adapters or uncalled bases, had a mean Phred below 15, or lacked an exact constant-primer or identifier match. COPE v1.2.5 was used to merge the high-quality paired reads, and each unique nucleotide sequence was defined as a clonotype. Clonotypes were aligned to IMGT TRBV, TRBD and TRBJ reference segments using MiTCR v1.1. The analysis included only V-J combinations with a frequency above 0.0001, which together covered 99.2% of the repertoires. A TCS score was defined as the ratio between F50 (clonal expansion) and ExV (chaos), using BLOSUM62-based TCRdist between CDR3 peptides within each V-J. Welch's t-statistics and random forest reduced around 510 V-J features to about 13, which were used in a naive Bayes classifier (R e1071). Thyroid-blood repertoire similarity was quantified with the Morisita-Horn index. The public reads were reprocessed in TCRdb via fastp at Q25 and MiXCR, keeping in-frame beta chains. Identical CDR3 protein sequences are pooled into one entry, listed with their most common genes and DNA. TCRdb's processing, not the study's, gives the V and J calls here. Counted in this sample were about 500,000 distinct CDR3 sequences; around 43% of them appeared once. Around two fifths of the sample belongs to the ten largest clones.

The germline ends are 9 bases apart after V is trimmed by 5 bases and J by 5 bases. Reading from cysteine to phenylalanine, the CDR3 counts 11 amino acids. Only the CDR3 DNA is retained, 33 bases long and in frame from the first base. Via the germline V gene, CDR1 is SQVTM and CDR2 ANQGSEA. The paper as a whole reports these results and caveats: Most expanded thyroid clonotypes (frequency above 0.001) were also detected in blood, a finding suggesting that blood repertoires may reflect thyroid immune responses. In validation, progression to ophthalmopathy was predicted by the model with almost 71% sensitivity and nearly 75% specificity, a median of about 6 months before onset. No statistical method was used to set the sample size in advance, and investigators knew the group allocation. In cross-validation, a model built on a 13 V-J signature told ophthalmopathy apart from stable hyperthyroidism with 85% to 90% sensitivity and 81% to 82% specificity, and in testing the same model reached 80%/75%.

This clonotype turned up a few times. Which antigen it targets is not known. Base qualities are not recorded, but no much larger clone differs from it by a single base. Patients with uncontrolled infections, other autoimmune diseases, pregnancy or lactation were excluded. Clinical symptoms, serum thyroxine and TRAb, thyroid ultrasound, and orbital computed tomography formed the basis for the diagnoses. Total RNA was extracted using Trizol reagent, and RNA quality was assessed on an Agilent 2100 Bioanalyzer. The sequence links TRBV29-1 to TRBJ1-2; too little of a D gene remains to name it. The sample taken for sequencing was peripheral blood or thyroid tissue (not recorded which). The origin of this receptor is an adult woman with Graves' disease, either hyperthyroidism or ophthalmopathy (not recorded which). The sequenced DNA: TGCAGCGTTAGGAACATTTATGGCTACACCTTC. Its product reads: CSVRNIYGYTF.